This TCR beta chain came from a study of cytomegalovirus exposure and HLA in healthy donors. General observations from the study: It was found in a later analysis that first-cohort TCR clusters tended to co-occur in the approximately 130 validation repertoires.

The germline CDR1 and CDR2 sequences are SGDLS and YYNGEE. The CDR3 is 19 amino acids. The V end was cut by 0 bases, the J end by 2 bases, with 20 bases between. TCRdb's copy holds only in-frame clones and misses some; the assay was immunoSEQ multiplex PCR. The data hold about 55,000 clones, with 90% observed a single time. With respect to this clone: No antigen is known for it.

The donors were members of the validation cohort, which comprised 90 to 150 subjects and was separate from the first cohort of 666 subjects. This receptor was obtained from a man younger than 35 in good health and CMV-seronegative. Specimen: PBMCs. This chain links TRBV9 with TRBJ2-2, with a possible D match to TRBD2 (5 bases). The CDR3 DNA follows: TGTGCCAGCAGCGTAGTACCCCTTTCGAGACCTAGCAACACCGGGGAGCTGTTTTTT. As protein: CASSVVPLSRPSNTGELFF.